This paragraph covers one TCR beta chain sequence. These data belong to a study of blood T cell repertoires in COVID-19. Under the authors' procedure: The authors estimated nucleated cell counts from reference gene primer amplification. TCRdb keeps only in-frame clones here, not all; method: immunoSEQ multiplex PCR. V, J and clone size derive from that table, while D and trimming were established from the DNA sequence. The sample yields roughly 30,000 clones, approximately 82% seen once. CDR1 is SGHRS, CDR2 YFSETQ, per germline. The CDR3 consists of 15 residues. J was trimmed by 1 base and V by 6 bases; bases with no gene match: 4.

The sequence was collected from a human donor in a cohort sampled during active COVID-19. The chain uses TRBV5-1 and TRBJ2-2, with 9 bases matching TRBD2. Sequenced sample: peripheral blood. DNA for the CDR3: TGCGCCAGCAAGCCTAGCGGGGAGAACACCGGGGAGCTGTTTTTT. This translates into CASKPSGENTGELFF.